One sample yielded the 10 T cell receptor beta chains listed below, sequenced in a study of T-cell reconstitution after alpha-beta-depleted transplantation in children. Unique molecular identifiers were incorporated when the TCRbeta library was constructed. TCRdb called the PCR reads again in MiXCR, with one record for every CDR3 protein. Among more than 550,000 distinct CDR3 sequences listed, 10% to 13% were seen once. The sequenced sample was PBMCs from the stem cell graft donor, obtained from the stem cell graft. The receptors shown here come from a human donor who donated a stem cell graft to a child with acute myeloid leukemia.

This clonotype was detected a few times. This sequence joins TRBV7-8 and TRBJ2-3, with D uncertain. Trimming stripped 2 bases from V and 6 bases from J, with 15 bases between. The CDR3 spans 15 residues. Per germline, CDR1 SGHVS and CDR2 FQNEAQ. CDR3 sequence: CASSLYGVPSDTQYF. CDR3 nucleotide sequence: TGTGCCAGCAGCTTATATGGCGTGCCCTCCGATACGCAGTATTTT.

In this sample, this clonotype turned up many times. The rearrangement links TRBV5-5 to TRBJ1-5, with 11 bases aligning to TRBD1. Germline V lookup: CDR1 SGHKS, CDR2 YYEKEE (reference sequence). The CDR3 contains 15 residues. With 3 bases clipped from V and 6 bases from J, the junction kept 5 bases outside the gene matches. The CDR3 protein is CASSWGQGVGQPQHF. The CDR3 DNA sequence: TGTGCCAGCAGCTGGGGACAGGGGGTCGGTCAGCCCCAGCATTTT.

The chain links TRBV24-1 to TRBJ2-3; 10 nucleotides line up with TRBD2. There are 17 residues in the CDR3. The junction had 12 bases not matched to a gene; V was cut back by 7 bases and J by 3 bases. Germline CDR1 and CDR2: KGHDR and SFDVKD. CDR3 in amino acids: CATRGEPSGRWTDTQYF. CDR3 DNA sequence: TGTGCCACCAGAGGGGAGCCTAGCGGGAGATGGACAGATACGCAGTATTTT.

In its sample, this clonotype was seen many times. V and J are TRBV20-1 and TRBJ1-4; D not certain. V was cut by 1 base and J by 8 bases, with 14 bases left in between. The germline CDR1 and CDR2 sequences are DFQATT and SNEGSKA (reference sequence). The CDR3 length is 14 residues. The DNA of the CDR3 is TGCAGTGCTAGAGTAACGGACGTCTCGGAAAAACTGTTTTTT. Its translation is CSARVTDVSEKLFF.

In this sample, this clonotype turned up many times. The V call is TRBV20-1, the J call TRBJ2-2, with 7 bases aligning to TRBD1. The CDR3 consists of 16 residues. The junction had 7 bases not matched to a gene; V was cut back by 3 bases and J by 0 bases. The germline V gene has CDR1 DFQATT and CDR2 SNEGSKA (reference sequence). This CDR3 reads CSARGQGVPNTGELFF. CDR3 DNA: TGCAGTGCTAGGGGGCAGGGGGTCCCGAACACCGGGGAGCTGTTTTTT.

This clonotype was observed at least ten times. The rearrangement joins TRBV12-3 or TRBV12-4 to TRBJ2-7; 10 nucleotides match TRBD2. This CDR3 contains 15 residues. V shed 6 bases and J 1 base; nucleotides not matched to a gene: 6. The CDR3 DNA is TGTGCCAGCAGCTCCAGGACTAGCGGATCCTACGAGCAGTACTTC. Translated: CASSSRTSGSYEQYF.

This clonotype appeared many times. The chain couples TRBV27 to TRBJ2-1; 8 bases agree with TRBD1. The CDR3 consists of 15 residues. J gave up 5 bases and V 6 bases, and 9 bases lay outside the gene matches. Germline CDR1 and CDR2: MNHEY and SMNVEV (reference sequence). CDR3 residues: CASSLRGQGHNEQFF. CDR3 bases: TGTGCCAGCAGCCTTCGTGGACAGGGACACAATGAGCAGTTCTTC.

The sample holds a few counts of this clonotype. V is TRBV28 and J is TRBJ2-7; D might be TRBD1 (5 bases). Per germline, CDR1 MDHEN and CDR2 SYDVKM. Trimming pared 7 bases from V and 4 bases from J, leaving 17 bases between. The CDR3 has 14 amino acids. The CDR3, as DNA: TGTGCCAGCACCCCGCTGGACATTTCTTACGAGCAGTACTTC. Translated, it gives CASTPLDISYEQYF.

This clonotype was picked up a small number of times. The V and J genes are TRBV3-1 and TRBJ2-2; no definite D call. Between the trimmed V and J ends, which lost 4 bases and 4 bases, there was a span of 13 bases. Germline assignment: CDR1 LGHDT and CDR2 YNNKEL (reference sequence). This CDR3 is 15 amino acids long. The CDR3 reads CASSPRLRRTGELFF. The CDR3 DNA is TGTGCCAGCAGCCCGCGCCTGCGCCGCACCGGGGAGCTGTTTTTT.

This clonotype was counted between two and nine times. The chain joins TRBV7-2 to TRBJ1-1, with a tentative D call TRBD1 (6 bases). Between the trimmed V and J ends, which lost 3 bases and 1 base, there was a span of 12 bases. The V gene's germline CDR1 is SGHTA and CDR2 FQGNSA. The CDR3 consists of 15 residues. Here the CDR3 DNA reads TGTGCCAGCAGCTTGGTCGGACAGCAGAACACTGAAGCTTTCTTT. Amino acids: CASSLVGQQNTEAFF.